The 16 T cell receptor beta chains given below trace back to one sample, sequenced in a study of T-cell reconstitution after alpha-beta-depleted transplantation in children (TCRdb year 2016). Receptor libraries were prepared by PCR. The sequencer listed for this sample is Illumina HiSeq 2500. Molecular barcoding was employed in the preparation of TCR libraries, with unique molecular identifiers being used to normalize TCRbeta repertoire quantification. Through fastp at Q25 and MiXCR, TCRdb rebuilt clones from the public reads, retaining in-frame beta chains. Rows merge per CDR3 protein into single entries with the most common DNA and genes. This sample gives about 540,000 distinct CDR3 sequences in total; about 18% of them show up just once. 2.5% to 3.5% of the sample goes to the ten largest clones. The sequences come from PBMCs from the stem cell graft donor, collected from the stem cell graft. These receptors were taken from a human donor who donated a stem cell graft to a child with acute lymphoblastic leukemia.

The chain carries TRBV5-1 and TRBJ2-7; 12 bases align to TRBD2. V was clipped by 2 bases and J by 5 bases; unmatched bases: 11. The CDR3 covers 17 residues. From germline, CDR1 is SGHRS and CDR2 YFSETQ. The CDR3 reads CASSFRPNRLAGDEQYF. DNA of the CDR3: TGCGCCAGCAGCTTCCGGCCCAACAGACTAGCGGGAGACGAGCAGTACTTC.

This clonotype was counted a few times. J is TRBJ1-5 and V is TRBV25-1; D might be TRBD1 (6 bases). CDR1 is MGHDK and CDR2 is SYGVNS in the germline V gene. V was trimmed by 2 bases and J by 0 bases, leaving 14 bases between them. The length of the CDR3 is 17 residues. The CDR3 nucleotides are TGTGCCAGCAGTGAAGAAGGCTGGACAGATAGCAATCAGCCCCAGCATTTT. Its translation: CASSEEGWTDSNQPQHF.

The rearrangement joins TRBV4-2 to TRBJ2-7, with D maybe TRBD2 (5 bases). The germline gives CDR1 LGHNA, CDR2 YNFKEQ. V lost 0 bases, J lost 5 bases, and 5 bases lay in between. This CDR3 spans 12 amino acids. In DNA form, the CDR3 reads TGTGCCAGCAGCCAAGAGGGAGACGAGCAGTACTTC. Amino acids: CASSQEGDEQYF.

This clonotype was observed a handful of times. This rearrangement joins TRBV3-1 to TRBJ2-1; 11 bases map to TRBD2. The trim removed 6 bases at V and 0 bases at J, leaving 10 bases unmatched. Germline V CDR1 and CDR2: LGHDT, YNNKEL (reference sequence). The CDR3 has 18 residues. This CDR3 reads CASSRPTSGVSSYNEQFF. CDR3 DNA: TGTGCCAGCAGTCGCCCGACTAGCGGGGTGAGCTCCTACAATGAGCAGTTCTTC.

V gene TRBV11-1 combines with J gene TRBJ1-3; a weak D match, TRBD1 (5 bases). CDR1 is SGHAT, CDR2 FQDESV, per germline (reference sequence). The V end was cut by 9 bases, the J end by 0 bases, with 24 bases between. The CDR3 runs 18 residues. The CDR3 DNA reads TGTGCCAGTCTCAGACTCCGACCCTGGGACTCCTCTGGAAACACCATATATTTT. Translating it yields CASLRLRPWDSSGNTIYF.

This clonotype was counted only a few times. The chain has TRBV5-6 and TRBJ2-2, with D unclear. The V gene lost 2 bases and the J gene lost 6 bases, with 11 bases spanning the gap. Germline V CDR1 and CDR2: SGHDT, YYEEEE. The CDR3 is made up of 14 amino acids. The chain's CDR3 is CASSFGWGSGELFF. The CDR3 nucleotides are TGTGCCAGCAGCTTTGGGTGGGGTTCCGGGGAGCTGTTTTTT.

The V call is TRBV5-4, the J call TRBJ2-7; no clear D. The V end was cut by 2 bases, the J end by 1 base, with 7 bases between. Germline-derived CDR1 and CDR2 are SGHNT and YYREEE (reference sequence). The CDR3 contains 13 residues. Written as DNA, the CDR3 is TGTGCCAGCAGCTTCGAACTATCCTACGAGCAGTACTTC. Its translation: CASSFELSYEQYF.

The chain uses TRBV5-8 and TRBJ2-1; 7 nucleotides line up with TRBD1. V shed 4 bases, J shed 3 bases, and the junction held 7 bases outside the gene matches. CDR1 and CDR2 from the germline V gene are SGHTS and YDEGEE. This CDR3 is built from 15 residues. Here the CDR3 DNA reads TGTGCCAGCAGCATAGGACAGGCTGGCTACAATGAGCAGTTCTTC. Protein sequence: CASSIGQAGYNEQFF.

The rearrangement links TRBV20-1 to TRBJ1-5, with D hard to call. V shed 5 bases and J shed 8 bases, with 19 bases lying between them. The germline V gene has CDR1 DFQATT and CDR2 SNEGSKA (reference sequence). This CDR3 is 14 amino acids long. As DNA, the CDR3 is TGCAGTGCTCGCACCGACGGAGTGGGAAAGCCCCAGCATTTT. As protein: CSARTDGVGKPQHF.

This clonotype occurred a few times. This chain connects TRBV5-1 to TRBJ2-2; 13 positions agree with TRBD2. The V segment lost 4 bases and the J segment 5 bases; nucleotides outside the gene matches: 5. The CDR3 is 16 residues long. CDR1 and CDR2 (germline): SGHRS, YFSETQ. DNA of the CDR3: TGCGCCAGCAGCAAGACTAGCGGGAGGACAACCGGGGAGCTGTTTTTT. Residues: CASSKTSGRTTGELFF.

This clonotype was picked up a small number of times. The V and J genes are TRBV3-1 and TRBJ2-1, with TRBD2 matching 8 bases. The germline V gene encodes CDR1 LGHDT and CDR2 YNNKEL (reference sequence). The CDR3 covers 15 residues. V was pared by 0 bases and J by 4 bases, with 2 bases of the junction left unmatched. In DNA, the CDR3 is TGTGCCAGCAGCCAAGAGGCGGGAGGTTACAATGAGCAGTTCTTC. Translating gives CASSQEAGGYNEQFF.

This clonotype appeared a few times. J is TRBJ1-2 and V is TRBV12-3 or TRBV12-4; 8 bases are shared with TRBD1. V gave up 6 bases and J gave up 8 bases; unmatched junction bases: 5. CDR3 size: 12 residues. The CDR3 region has the DNA TGTGCCAGCAGCCCAGGGGGCAAGGGCTACACCTTC. It specifies CASSPGGKGYTF.

This clonotype was observed a few times. The chain carries TRBV7-6 and TRBJ1-2; D possibly corresponds to TRBD1 (5 bases). Germline CDR1 reads SGHVS; CDR2 reads FNYEAQ. Trimming pared 5 bases from V and 8 bases from J, leaving 18 bases between. The CDR3 covers 14 residues. CDR3 sequence: CASSPGGGGPGYTF. The CDR3 region has the DNA TGTGCCAGCAGCCCGGGGGGTGGGGGACCCGGCTACACCTTC.

The gene calls are TRBV12-3 or TRBV12-4 and TRBJ2-3, with 9 bases matching TRBD1. The CDR3 runs to 18 residues. V dropped 8 bases and J dropped 0; count of bases not matched to a gene: 15. CDR3 DNA sequence: TGTGCCAGCTGTTCGGAACAGGGGGCCTATGCTAGCACAGATACGCAGTATTTT. This translates into CASCSEQGAYASTDTQYF.

This clonotype turned up a few times. The rearrangement uses TRBV4-1 and TRBJ2-5; D is uncertain. There are 14 residues in the CDR3. V was shortened by 1 base and J by 5 bases, with 11 bases between the two germline ends. Germline V CDR1 and CDR2: MGHRA, YSYEKL. In DNA, the CDR3 is TGCGCCAGCAGCCAAGTTCCCCGGTCGGAGACCCAGTACTTC. It yields the protein CASSQVPRSETQYF.

The chain carries TRBV6-5 and TRBJ1-2, with 7 bases identical to TRBD1. V gave up 2 bases and J gave up 3 bases; unmatched junction bases: 6. The V gene's germline CDR1 is MNHEY and CDR2 SVGAGI. The CDR3 has 15 amino acids. The CDR3, as DNA: TGTGCCAGCAGTTACCAGGGGGGGTACGACTATGGCTACACCTTC. It is translated as CASSYQGGYDYGYTF.